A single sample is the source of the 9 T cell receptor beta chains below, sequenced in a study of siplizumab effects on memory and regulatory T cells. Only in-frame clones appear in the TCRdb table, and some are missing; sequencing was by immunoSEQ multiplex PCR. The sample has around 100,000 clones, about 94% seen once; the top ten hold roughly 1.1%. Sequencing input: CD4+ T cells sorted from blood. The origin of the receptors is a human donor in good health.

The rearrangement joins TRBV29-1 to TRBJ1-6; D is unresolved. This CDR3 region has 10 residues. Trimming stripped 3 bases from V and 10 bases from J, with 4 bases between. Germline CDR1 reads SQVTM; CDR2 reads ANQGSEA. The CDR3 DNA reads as TGCAGCGTTGAGTCCTCACCCCTCCACTTT. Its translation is CSVESSPLHF.

The DNA of the CDR3 is TGTGCCAGTAGTAGGGACAGTGTGGGACTAGCGGGAGGGCCGGTCACCGGGGAGCTGTTTTTT. Its protein is CASSRDSVGLAGGPVTGELFF. The rearrangement links TRBV19 to TRBJ2-2; the match to TRBD2 covers 16 bases. Looked up from germline, CDR1 is LNHDA and CDR2 is SQIVND (reference sequence). V was pared by 4 bases and J by 4 bases, with 15 bases of the junction left unmatched. The CDR3 extends over 21 amino acids.

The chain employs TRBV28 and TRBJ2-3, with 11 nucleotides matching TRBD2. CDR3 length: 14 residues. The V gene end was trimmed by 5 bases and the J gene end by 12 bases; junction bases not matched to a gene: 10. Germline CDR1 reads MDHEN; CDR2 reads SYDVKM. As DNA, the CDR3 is TGTGCCAGCAGTCTTACTAGCGGGAGAAGCGCTCAGTATTTT. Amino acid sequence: CASSLTSGRSAQYF.

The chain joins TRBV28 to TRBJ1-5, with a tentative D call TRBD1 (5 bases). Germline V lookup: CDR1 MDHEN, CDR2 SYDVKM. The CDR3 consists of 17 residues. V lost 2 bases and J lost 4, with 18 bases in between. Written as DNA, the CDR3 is TGTGCCAGCAGTTTAAAGGGGTTGACCTCCGTAAATCAGCCCCAGCATTTT. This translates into CASSLKGLTSVNQPQHF. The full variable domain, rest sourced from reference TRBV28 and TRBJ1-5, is DVKVTQSSRYLVKRTGEKVFLECVQDMDHENMFWYRQDPGLGLRLIYFSYDVKMKEKGDIPEGYSVSREKKERFSLILESASTNQTSMYLCASSLKGLTSVNQPQHFGDGTRLSIL.

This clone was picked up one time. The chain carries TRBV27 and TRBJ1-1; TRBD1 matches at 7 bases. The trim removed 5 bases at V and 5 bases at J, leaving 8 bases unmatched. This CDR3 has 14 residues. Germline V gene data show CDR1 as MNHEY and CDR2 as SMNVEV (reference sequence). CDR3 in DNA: TGTGCCAGCAGTAGACGACAGGGAGGGACTGAAGCTTTCTTT. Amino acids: CASSRRQGGTEAFF.

CDR3 in amino acids: CASSDFRRRTEAFF. The CDR3, as DNA: TGTGCCAGCAGTGACTTTCGGAGGAGAACTGAAGCTTTCTTT. The V gene is TRBV6-1, the J gene TRBJ1-1; D not certain. Germline V gives CDR1 MNHNS, CDR2 SASEGT. The CDR3 contains 14 residues. V shed 3 bases and J shed 5 bases, with 13 bases lying between them.

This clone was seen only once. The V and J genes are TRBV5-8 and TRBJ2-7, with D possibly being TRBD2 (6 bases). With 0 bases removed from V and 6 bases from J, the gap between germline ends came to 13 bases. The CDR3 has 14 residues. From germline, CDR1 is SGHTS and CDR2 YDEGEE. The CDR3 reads CASSLGGGGGEQYF. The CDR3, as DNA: TGTGCCAGCAGCTTGGGGGGAGGCGGTGGCGAGCAGTACTTC. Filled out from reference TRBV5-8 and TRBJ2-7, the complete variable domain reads EAGVTQSPTHLIKTRGQQATLRCSPISGHTSVYWYQQALGLGLQFLLWYDEGEERNRGNFPPRFSGRQFPNYSSELNVNALELEDSALYLCASSLGGGGGEQYFGPGTRLTVT.

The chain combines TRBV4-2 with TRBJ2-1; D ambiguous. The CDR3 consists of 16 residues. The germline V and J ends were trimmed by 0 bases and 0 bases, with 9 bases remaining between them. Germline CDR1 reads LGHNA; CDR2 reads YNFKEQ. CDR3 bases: TGTGCCAGCAGCCAAGATCGATCCCACTCCTACAATGAGCAGTTCTTC. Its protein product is CASSQDRSHSYNEQFF.

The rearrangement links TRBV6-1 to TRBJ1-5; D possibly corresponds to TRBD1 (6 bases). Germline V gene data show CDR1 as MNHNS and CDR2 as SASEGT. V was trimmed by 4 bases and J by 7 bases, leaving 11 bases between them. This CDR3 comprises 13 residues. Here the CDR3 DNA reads TGTGCCAGCAGTGTGGAGGGGGTGCAGCCCCAGCATTTT. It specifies CASSVEGVQPQHF.